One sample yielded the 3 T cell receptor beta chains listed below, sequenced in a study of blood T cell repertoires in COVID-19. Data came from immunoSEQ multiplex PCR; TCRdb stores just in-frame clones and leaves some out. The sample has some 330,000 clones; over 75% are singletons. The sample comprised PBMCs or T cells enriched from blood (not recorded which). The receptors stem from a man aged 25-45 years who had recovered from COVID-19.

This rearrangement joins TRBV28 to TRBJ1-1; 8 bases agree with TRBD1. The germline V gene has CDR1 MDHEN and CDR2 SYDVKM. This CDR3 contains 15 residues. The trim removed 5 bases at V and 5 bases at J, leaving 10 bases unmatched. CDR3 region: CASSPPGQGETEAFF. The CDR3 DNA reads TGTGCCAGCAGTCCCCCAGGACAGGGCGAAACTGAAGCTTTCTTT.

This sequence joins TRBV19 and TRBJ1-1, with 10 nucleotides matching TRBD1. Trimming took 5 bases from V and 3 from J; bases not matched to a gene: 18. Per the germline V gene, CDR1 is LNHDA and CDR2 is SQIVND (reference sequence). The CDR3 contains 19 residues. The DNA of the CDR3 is TGTGCCAGTAGTGCCCGACTCGGGACAGGGGACCGTAAGGACACTGAAGCTTTCTTT. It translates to CASSARLGTGDRKDTEAFF.

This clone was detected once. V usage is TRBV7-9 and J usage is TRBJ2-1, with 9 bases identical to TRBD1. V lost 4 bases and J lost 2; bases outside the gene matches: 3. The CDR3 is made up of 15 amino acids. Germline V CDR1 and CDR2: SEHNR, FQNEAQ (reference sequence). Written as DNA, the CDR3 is TGTGCCAGCAGCTCACGACAGGGGGCCTACAATGAGCAGTTCTTC. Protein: CASSSRQGAYNEQFF. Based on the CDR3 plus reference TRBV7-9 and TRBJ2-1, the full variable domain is DTGVSQNPRHKITKRGQNVTFRCDPISEHNRLYWYRQTLGQGPEFLTYFQNEAQLEKSRLLSDRFSAERPKGSFSTLEIQRTEQGDSAMYLCASSSRQGAYNEQFFGPGTRLTVL.